This entry concerns a single T cell receptor beta chain. Its antigen is still unknown. One base away there is no much larger clone; base qualities are not given. The sample belongs to a study of blood T cell repertoires in COVID-19 (dated by TCRdb to the early 2020s). Concerning the study at large: Collaborator samples came from the United States, Italy and Spain and covered acute and convalescent phases of COVID-19. The material from the prospective study consisted of cDNA or gDNA derived from T cells, B-cell-depleted T cells, or PBMCs. Where available, HLA class I and class II types were taken from metadata supplied by the sample provider and were not determined by assay-based typing. The repertoires were released in a freely available public database meant as a resource for research on the immune response to SARS-CoV-2. Sample metadata almost always included a de-identified subject ID, COVID-19 status, age in years and sex. Subjects who had been exposed to COVID-19, were actively infected with it, or had recovered from it provided the deeply sampled blood TCRbeta repertoires that made up the dataset. Samples were obtained from the ongoing ImmuneRACE study (first 160 participants) and from 1,254 subjects provided by 6 global collaborators. The study at large found these results: How much clinical and demographic metadata was included differed by source and by participant, and the metadata was provided uncurated.

The germline V gene (reference sequence) sets CDR1 to LGHDT and CDR2 to YNNKEL. Reading from cysteine to phenylalanine, the CDR3 counts 15 amino acids. CDR3 DNA only is kept here, 45 bases in frame from base 1. V is clipped by 1 base and J by 0 bases, and the sequence between their germline boundaries is 8 bases long. Another Seattle source contributed samples from volunteer blood donors who had recovered from COVID-19. Each collaborating institution followed its own protocols to collect whole blood in K2EDTA tubes. For TCRbeta analysis, collaborators shipped samples as frozen whole blood, isolated PBMCs, or DNA extracted from either of those sample types. TCRbeta CDR3 regions were amplified from genomic DNA by means of the immunoSEQ Assay, a bias-controlled multiplex PCR. In the source study's methods: Within the assay, amplification of reference gene primers was used to estimate how many nucleated cells each sample contained. To quantify the absolute abundance of each unique TCRbeta CDR3 rearrangement, sequence reads were collapsed and filtered. For each sample, productive Simpson clonality was calculated as the square root of Simpson's diversity index across productive rearrangements. TCRdb provides this immuneACCESS table in a form limited to in-frame rearrangements. Some clones are lacking; in checked studies, under half of them reflect an unresolved V gene, and why the rest are absent is not known. V, J and clone size are taken as reported in that table, and D and trimming were inferred from the DNA itself. For this sample the table gives a few hundred thousand clones, of which roughly 82% were detected only once. The ten biggest clones cover roughly 1.4% of the sample.

This TCR derives from a woman in her forties who had recovered from COVID-19. The source material was peripheral blood. The chain is encoded by TRBV3-1 (or the pseudogene TRBV3-2) joined to TRBJ2-3; too little of a D gene remains to name it. The DNA sequence is as follows: TGTGCCAGCAGCCAAGGGGCCACCAGCACAGATACGCAGTATTTT. Its translation reads: CASSQGATSTDTQYF.